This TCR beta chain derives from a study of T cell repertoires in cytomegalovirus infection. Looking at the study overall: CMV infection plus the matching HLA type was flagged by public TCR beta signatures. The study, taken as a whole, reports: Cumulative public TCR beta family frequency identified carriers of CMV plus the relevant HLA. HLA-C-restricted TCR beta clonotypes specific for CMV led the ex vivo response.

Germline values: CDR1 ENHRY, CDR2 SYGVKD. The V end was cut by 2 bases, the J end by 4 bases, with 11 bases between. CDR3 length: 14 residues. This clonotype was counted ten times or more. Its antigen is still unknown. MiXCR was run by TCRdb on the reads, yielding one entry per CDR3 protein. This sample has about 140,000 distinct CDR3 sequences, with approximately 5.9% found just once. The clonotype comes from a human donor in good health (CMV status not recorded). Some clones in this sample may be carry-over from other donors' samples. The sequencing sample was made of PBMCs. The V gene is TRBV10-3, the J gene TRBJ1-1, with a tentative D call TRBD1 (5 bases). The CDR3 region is CAISEQGVSTEAFF. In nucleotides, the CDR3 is TGTGCCATCAGTGAGCAGGGTGTGAGCACTGAAGCTTTCTTT.